This T cell receptor (beta chain) comes out of a study of blood T cells in healthy people across ages. Findings and limits, study-wide: Getting older went along with TCR beta diversity per million T cells dropping roughly linearly.

With a J-beta primer mix and a sample-barcoded 5' primer, a second PCR ran about 6 to 11 cycles. Every molecule of cDNA carried a tag from a template-switch adaptor with 12 random nucleotides. One entry per CDR3 protein, called by TCRdb with MiXCR from the 5' RACE reads. Altogether 600,000 to 850,000 distinct CDR3 sequences are present, 20% to 30% being singletons, with the ten largest covering 9.4%. The CDR3 spans 16 residues. J lost 2 bases, V lost 5 bases, and 9 bases had no gene match. In germline, CDR1 is MGHDK, CDR2 SYGVNS. This clonotype showed up just once. Its antigen is currently unknown. The sample was also reused in another study, on T cells of mothers and their children. From that paper: Donation involved a few healthy Caucasian mothers and the six children that they had. Once extracted, all RNA went into cDNA synthesis at approximately 1.6 ug per 15 ul.

This receptor was identified in a boy between 5 and 17 years old in good health. The J gene is TRBJ2-3, the V gene TRBV25-1; 8 bases are shared with TRBD1. The source material was blood. The DNA for the CDR3 is TGTGCCAGCAGTAAACAGGGGGGCATCTTCACAGATACGCAGTATTTT. As protein: CASSKQGGIFTDTQYF.